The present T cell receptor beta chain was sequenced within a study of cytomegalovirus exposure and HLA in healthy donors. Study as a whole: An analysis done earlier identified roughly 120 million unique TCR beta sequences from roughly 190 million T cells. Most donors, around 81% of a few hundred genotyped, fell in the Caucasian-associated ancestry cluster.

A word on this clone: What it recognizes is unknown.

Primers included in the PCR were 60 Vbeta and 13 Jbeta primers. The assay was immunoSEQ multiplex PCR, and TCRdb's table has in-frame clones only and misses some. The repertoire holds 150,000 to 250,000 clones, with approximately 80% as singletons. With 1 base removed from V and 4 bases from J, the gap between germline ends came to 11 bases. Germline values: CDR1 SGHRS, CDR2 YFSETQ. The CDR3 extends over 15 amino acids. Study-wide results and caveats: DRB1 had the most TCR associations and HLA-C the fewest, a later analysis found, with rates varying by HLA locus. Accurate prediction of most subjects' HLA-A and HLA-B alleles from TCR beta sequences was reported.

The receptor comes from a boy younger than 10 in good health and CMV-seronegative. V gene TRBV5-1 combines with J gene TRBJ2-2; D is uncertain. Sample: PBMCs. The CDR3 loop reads CASSLIHSSTGELFF. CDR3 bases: TGCGCCAGCAGCTTGATCCATAGCAGCACCGGGGAGCTGTTTTTT.